These T cell receptor beta chains were read from a single sample in a study of shared clonotypes between healthy human individuals. Here immunoSEQ multiplex PCR was the method, and the copy in TCRdb shows in-frame clones only, minus some. The sample has approximately 600,000 clones, approximately 96% seen once. Sequenced sample: naive CD8+ T cells sorted from blood. These receptors were collected from a woman aged 25 to 39 in good health. The CDR3 runs from the conserved cysteine through the conserved F or W. D genes are given only for firm matches. Clone size appears in some rows only: once, few, many, or a class for an expanded clone.

.,TRBJ2-7,TRBV29-1,.,12,TGCAGCGTGGAAGATACTTCCTACGAGCAGTACTTC,CSVEDTSYEQYF
TRBD1,TRBJ2-1,TRBV7-6,.,15,TGTGCCAGCAGCATCGGGACAGGGGACTACAATGAGCAGTTCTTC,CASSIGTGDYNEQFF
TRBD2,TRBJ2-2,TRBV10-2,.,15,TGCGCCAGCTGGCCCATGGGAGGGTACACCGGGGAGCTGTTTTTT,CASWPMGGYTGELFF
TRBD1,TRBJ2-1,TRBV28,once,13,TGTGCCAGCAGCCAGGGACAGGGAGGTGAGCAGTTCTTC,CASSQGQGGEQFF
TRBD1,TRBJ1-1,TRBV13,once,16,TGTGCCAGCAGCTACGGGACAGGGGGCTTGAACACTGAAGCTTTCTTT,CASSYGTGGLNTEAFF
.,TRBJ2-5,TRBV13,.,14,TGTGCCAGCAGCTCGTTGGACAGTCGCGAGACCCAGTACTTC,CASSSLDSRETQYF
TRBD1,TRBJ1-4,TRBV28,.,19,TGTGCCAGCAGTTCGTACCCGGGACAGGGGTTTATCGGTAATGAAAAACTGTTTTTT,CASSSYPGQGFIGNEKLFF
.,TRBJ2-2,TRBV9,.,14,TGTGCCAGCAGCGTAGGAGGTCGAACCGGGGAGCTGTTTTTT,CASSVGGRTGELFF
.,TRBJ2-7,TRBV20-1,.,11,TGCAGTGCTGCCCAGGGTTACGAGCAGTACTTC,CSAAQGYEQYF
.,TRBJ2-1,TRBV5-1,.,16,TGCGCCAGCAGCTTGGGCCATCCTAGTTCTGGGCATGAGCAGTTCTTC,CASSLGHPSSGHEQFF
.,TRBJ2-3,TRBV28,.,14,TGTGCCAGCAGCCACACAGGGAAAGTAGATACGCAGTATTTT,CASSHTGKVDTQYF
TRBD2,TRBJ2-1,TRBV9,.,16,TGTGCCAGCAGCGCCGGGGGACTAGCGGAAAACAATGAGCAGTTCTTC,CASSAGGLAENNEQFF
.,TRBJ2-2,TRBV2,.,16,TGTGCCAGCAGTGAGTGGGGGATTGTAAAGACCGGGGAGCTGTTTTTT,CASSEWGIVKTGELFF
.,TRBJ2-7,TRBV4-1,.,14,TGCGCCAGCAGCCAAGCAGGGCGAAACTACGAGCAGTACTTC,CASSQAGRNYEQYF
.,TRBJ1-1,TRBV10-1,.,15,TGCGCCAGCAGTGAATCGGGGGGCCCCGACACTGAAGCTTTCTTT,CASSESGGPDTEAFF
.,TRBJ2-7,TRBV14,.,15,TGTGCCAGCAGCCAAGGGAGGGGGCTTTGGTACGAGCAGTACTTC,CASSQGRGLWYEQYF
.,TRBJ2-1,TRBV7-8,.,14,TGTGCCAGCAGCACCCGCCCCATGGGCTATGAGCAGTTCTTC,CASSTRPMGYEQFF